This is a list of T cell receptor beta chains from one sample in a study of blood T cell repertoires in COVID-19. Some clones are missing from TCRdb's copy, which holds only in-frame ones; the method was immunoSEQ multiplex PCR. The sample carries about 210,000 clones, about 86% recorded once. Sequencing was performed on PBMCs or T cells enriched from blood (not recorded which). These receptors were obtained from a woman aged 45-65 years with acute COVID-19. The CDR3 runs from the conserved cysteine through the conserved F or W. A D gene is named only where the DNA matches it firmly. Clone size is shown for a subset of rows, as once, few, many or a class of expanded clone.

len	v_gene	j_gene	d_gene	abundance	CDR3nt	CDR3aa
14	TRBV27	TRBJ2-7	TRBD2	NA	TGTGCCAGCATTTCTGCGGGAGCTGGGTACGAGCAGTACTTC	CASISAGAGYEQYF
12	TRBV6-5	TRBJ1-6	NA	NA	TGTGCCGATGGGGGAGGGGACTCACCCCTCCACTTT	CADGGGDSPLHF
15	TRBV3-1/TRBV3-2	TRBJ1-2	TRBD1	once	TGTGCCAGCAGCCCAGGAGGACAGGGAGTACATGGCTACACCTTC	CASSPGGQGVHGYTF
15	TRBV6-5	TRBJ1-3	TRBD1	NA	TGTGCCAGCGGGGACAGGGGGCGTTCTGGAAACACCATATATTTT	CASGDRGRSGNTIYF
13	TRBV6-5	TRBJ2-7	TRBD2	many	TGTGCCAGCAGTCGAGCGGGAAATTACGAGCAGTACTTC	CASSRAGNYEQYF
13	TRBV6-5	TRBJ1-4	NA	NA	TGTGCCAGCAAGGTGACATCTAATGAAAAACTGTTTTTT	CASKVTSNEKLFF
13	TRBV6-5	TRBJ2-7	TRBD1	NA	TGTGCCAGCAGGGGACAGGGCTCCTACGAGCAGTACTTC	CASRGQGSYEQYF
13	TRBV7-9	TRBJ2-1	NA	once	TGTGCCAGCAGCCGACAGGGAGGAAATGAGCAGTTCTTC	CASSRQGGNEQFF
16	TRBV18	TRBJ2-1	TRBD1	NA	TGTGCCAGCTCACCAGTGACAGGGGGGAGCTACAATGAGCAGTTCTTC	CASSPVTGGSYNEQFF
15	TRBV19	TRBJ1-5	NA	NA	TGTGCCAGTAGGACCGGCGGGGGAGGTAGTCAGCCCCAGCATTTT	CASRTGGGGSQPQHF
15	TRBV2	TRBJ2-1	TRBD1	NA	TGTGCCAGCAGTGAAACAGGGGGCATTTACAATGAGCAGTTCTTC	CASSETGGIYNEQFF
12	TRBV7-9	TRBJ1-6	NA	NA	TGTGCCAGCACCTCGGGTAATTCACCCCTCCACTTT	CASTSGNSPLHF
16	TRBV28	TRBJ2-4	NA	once	TGTGCCAGCGCTCCGGGGGGCGGGTCGGCCAAAAACATTCAGTACTTC	CASAPGGGSAKNIQYF
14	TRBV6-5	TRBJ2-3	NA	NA	TGTGCCAGCAGCCCGGTGCTCGGGACAGATACGCAGTATTTT	CASSPVLGTDTQYF
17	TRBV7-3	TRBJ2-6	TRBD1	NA	TGTGCCAGCAGCTTGGGGACAGGGCGCTCTGGGGCCAACGTCCTGACTTTC	CASSLGTGRSGANVLTF
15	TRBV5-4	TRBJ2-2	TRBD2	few	TGTGCCAGCAGCTTGGGACTAGCGGGCACCGGGGAGCTGTTTTTT	CASSLGLAGTGELFF
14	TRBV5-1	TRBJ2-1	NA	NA	TGCGCCAGCAGATATTGGGGCGGCTACGATGAGCAGTTCTTC	CASRYWGGYDEQFF
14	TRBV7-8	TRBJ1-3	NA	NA	TGTGCCAGCAGCGCGCTTAGCTCTGGAAACACCATATATTTT	CASSALSSGNTIYF
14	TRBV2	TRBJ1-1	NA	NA	TGTGCCAGCAGATCGGACAGTACGCACACTGAAGCTTTCTTT	CASRSDSTHTEAFF
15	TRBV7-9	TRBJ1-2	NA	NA	TGTGCCAGCAGCTTTGACACCACCGGCGCTTATGGCTACACCTTC	CASSFDTTGAYGYTF
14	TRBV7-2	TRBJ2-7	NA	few	TGTGCCAGCAGCTTAGGACTAATCTCCTACGAGCAGTACTTC	CASSLGLISYEQYF
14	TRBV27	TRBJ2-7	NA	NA	TGTGCCAGCAGTCGGACTGGAGATACCTACGAGCAGTACTTC	CASSRTGDTYEQYF
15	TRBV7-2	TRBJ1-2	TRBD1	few	TGTGCCAGCAGCTCCGTGCTCCGGACAGGCTATGGCTACACCTTC	CASSSVLRTGYGYTF
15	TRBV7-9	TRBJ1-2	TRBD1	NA	TGTGCCAGCAGCTTGGGGACAGGCCCTAACTATGGCTACACCTTC	CASSLGTGPNYGYTF
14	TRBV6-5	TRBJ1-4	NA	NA	TGTGCCAGCACCGTAGGAACAGTTAAGGAAAAACTGTTTTTT	CASTVGTVKEKLFF
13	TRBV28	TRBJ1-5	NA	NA	TGTGCCAGCAGTTTATTTTTCAGTCAGCCCCAGCATTTT	CASSLFFSQPQHF
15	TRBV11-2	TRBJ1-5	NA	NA	TGTGCCAGCAGCCCCGGGACATTTAGCAATCAGCCCCAGCATTTT	CASSPGTFSNQPQHF
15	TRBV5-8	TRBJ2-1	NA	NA	TGTGCCAGCAGCATAACAGGGCAATCCTACAATGAGCAGTTCTTC	CASSITGQSYNEQFF
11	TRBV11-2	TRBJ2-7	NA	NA	TGTGCCAGCAGTTTACAGTACGAGCAGTACTTC	CASSLQYEQYF
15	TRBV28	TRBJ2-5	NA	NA	TGTGCCAGCAGTTTACGCGGGGGCCTGCAAGAGACCCAGTACTTC	CASSLRGGLQETQYF
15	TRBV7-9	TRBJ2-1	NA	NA	TGTGCCAGCAGCAGAACTAGCAGCGCCTACAATGAGCAGTTCTTC	CASSRTSSAYNEQFF
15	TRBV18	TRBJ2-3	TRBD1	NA	TGTGCCAGCTCGCGAACAGGGGGAATCGAAGATACGCAGTATTTT	CASSRTGGIEDTQYF
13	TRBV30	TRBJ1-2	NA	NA	TGTGCCTGGAGTATAGACAGTAACTATGGCTACACCTTC	CAWSIDSNYGYTF
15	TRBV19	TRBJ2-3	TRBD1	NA	TGTGCCAGTAGTACGCGACAGGGTCAGGCAGATACGCAGTATTTT	CASSTRQGQADTQYF
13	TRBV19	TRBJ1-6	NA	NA	TGTGCCAGTAGCGGACTGCTTAATTCACCCCTCCACTTT	CASSGLLNSPLHF
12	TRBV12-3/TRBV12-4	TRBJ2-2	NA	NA	TGTGCCAGCCATACAGGGTACCGGGAGCTGTTTTTT	CASHTGYRELFF
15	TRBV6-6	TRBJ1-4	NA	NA	TGTGCCAGCAGTCTAGAGGAGGCAACTAATGAAAAACTGTTTTTT	CASSLEEATNEKLFF
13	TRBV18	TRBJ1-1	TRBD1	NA	TGTGCCAGCTCACGGGACAGGAACACTGAAGCTTTCTTT	CASSRDRNTEAFF
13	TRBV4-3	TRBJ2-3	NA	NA	TGCGCCAGCAGCCAAGATCCAGGAGATACGCAGTATTTT	CASSQDPGDTQYF
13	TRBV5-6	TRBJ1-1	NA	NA	TGTGCCAGCAGCCTAGGTGGGTGGATTGAAGCTTTCTTT	CASSLGGWIEAFF
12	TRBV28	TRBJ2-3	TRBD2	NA	TGTGCCACTCGGGGGGACACAGATACGCAGTATTTT	CATRGDTDTQYF
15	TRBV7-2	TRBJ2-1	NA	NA	TGTGCCAGCACCGCCGGGACACCCGCCGTCAATGAGCAGTTCTTC	CASTAGTPAVNEQFF
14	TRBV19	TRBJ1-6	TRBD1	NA	TGTGCCAGCAAAACAGGGGAGACTAATTCACCCCTCCACTTT	CASKTGETNSPLHF
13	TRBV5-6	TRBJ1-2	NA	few	TGTGCCAGCAGCTTGAGTGGAGGGTATGGCTACACCTTC	CASSLSGGYGYTF
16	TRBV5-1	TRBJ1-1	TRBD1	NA	TGCGCCAGCAGCCCGGGACAGGCGGGGATGAACACTGAAGCTTTCTTT	CASSPGQAGMNTEAFF
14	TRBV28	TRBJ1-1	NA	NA	TGTGCCAGCAGTGGAGAGATCCCGAACACTGAAGCTTTCTTT	CASSGEIPNTEAFF
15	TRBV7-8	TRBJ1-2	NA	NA	TGTGCCAGCAGCTTACGGCGGGAGGCTGCAACGGGCTACACCTTC	CASSLRREAATGYTF
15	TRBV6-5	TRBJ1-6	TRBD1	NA	TGTGCCAGCAGTACCCAACAGGGGTCCTTATCACCCCTCCACTTT	CASSTQQGSLSPLHF
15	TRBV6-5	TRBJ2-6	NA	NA	TGTGCCAGCAGGGGAGGTTACTCTGGGGCCAACGTCCTGACTTTC	CASRGGYSGANVLTF
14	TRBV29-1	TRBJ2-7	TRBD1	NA	TGCAGCGTTGAAGTGGGACAGGGGAACTACGAGCAGTACTTC	CSVEVGQGNYEQYF
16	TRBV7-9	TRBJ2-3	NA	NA	TGTGCCAGCATCCCTCTGGACAGCCTCTCCACAGATACGCAGTATTTT	CASIPLDSLSTDTQYF
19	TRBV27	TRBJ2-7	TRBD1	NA	TGTGCCAGCAGTCCAATATCCCTCCATTCCGGGACAGGCTCCTACGAGCAGTACTTC	CASSPISLHSGTGSYEQYF
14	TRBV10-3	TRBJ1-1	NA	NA	TGTGCCATCAGTGACCGGGGGGGGAACACTGAAGCTTTCTTT	CAISDRGGNTEAFF
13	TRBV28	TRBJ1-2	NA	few	TGTGCCAGCAGCACTAGAGGGAACTATGGCTACACCTTC	CASSTRGNYGYTF
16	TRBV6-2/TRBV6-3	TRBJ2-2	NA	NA	TGTGCCAGCAGTTACTCGAAGGGGGTGGTCACCGGGGAGCTGTTTTTT	CASSYSKGVVTGELFF
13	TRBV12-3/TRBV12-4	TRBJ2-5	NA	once	TGTGCCAGCTACTATGGCAGGGGCGAGACCCAGTACTTC	CASYYGRGETQYF
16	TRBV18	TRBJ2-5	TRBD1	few	TGTGCCAGCTCACCCGTCTTGGGACAGAGTCAAGAGACCCAGTACTTC	CASSPVLGQSQETQYF
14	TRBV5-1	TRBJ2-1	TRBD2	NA	TGCGCCAGCAGCTTGCCGGGACTAGCCAATGAGCAGTTCTTC	CASSLPGLANEQFF
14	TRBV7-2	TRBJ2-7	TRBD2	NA	TGTGCCAGCAGCTTGACTAGCGGGGGGTACGAGCAGTACTTC	CASSLTSGGYEQYF
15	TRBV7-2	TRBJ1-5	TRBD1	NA	TGTGCCAGCAGCTTTAGACAGGGGGTCAATCAGCCCCAGCATTTT	CASSFRQGVNQPQHF